This entry lists 21 T cell receptor beta chains sequenced from one sample in a study of T cells in placental villitis. The immunoSEQ assay was v4. Sequencing was performed with immunoSEQ multiplex PCR; in TCRdb, only in-frame clones are kept and a portion is missing. The sample has about 2,500 clones; approximately 85% are singletons. The specimen sequenced was placental tissue containing maternal and fetal cells. These receptors came from a human patient with infectious villitis; the placental T cells may come from both mother and fetus.

Written as DNA, the CDR3 is TGTGCCACCAGTGATCCTGGGACAGGGAGTTCCCACGAGCAGTACTTC. Translating it yields CATSDPGTGSSHEQYF. This chain uses TRBV24-1 with TRBJ2-7, with 9 bases fitting TRBD1. CDR1 is KGHDR, CDR2 SFDVKD, per germline. The CDR3 is made up of 16 amino acids. V shed 3 bases, J shed 5 bases, and the junction held 10 bases outside the gene matches.

The chain carries TRBV19 and TRBJ2-6; possible D gene TRBD1, 5 bases. V lost 3 bases to trimming and J lost 2 bases, with 17 bases between them. Germline V gene sequence: CDR1 LNHDA, CDR2 SQIVND (reference sequence). CDR3 size: 18 residues. CDR3 sequence reads: CASSIPGRVSAGANVLTF. The CDR3 coding sequence is TGTGCCAGTAGTATCCCGGGCAGGGTATCGGCTGGGGCCAACGTCCTGACTTTC.

CDR3 protein: CASSITRNYGYTF. The CDR3 bases are TGCGCCAGCAGCATTACTCGGAACTATGGCTACACCTTC. The J gene is TRBJ1-2, the V gene TRBV5-1, with D uncertain. The germline V gene encodes CDR1 SGHRS and CDR2 YFSETQ. Trimming cost V 4 bases and J 2 bases, with 9 bases left between them. The CDR3 has 13 residues.

This clone was seen a single time. V usage is TRBV19 and J usage is TRBJ1-2; D not resolved. This CDR3 spans 11 amino acids. V was cut by 4 bases and J by 4 bases, with 4 bases left in between. Germline values: CDR1 LNHDA, CDR2 SQIVND (reference sequence). The DNA for the CDR3 is TGTGCCAGTAGTAACGTCTATGGCTACACCTTC. This sequence encodes CASSNVYGYTF.

This chain uses TRBV5-6 with TRBJ2-3; weak D call: TRBD1 (6 bases). The CDR3 runs 16 residues. Trimming took 4 bases from V and 0 from J, leaving 15 bases between them. CDR1 is SGHDT, CDR2 YYEEEE, per germline. The CDR3 reads CASSPNGQFSTDTQYF. CDR3 DNA: TGTGCCAGCAGCCCCAATGGACAGTTTAGCACAGATACGCAGTATTTT.

This chain joins TRBV2 and TRBJ2-7; D possibly corresponds to TRBD2 (5 bases). Germline loops: CDR1 SNHLY, CDR2 FYNNEI. Trimming pared 4 bases from V and 7 bases from J, leaving 14 bases between. This CDR3 comprises 13 residues. This chain's CDR3 is CASSGADLGEQYF. CDR3 in DNA: TGTGCCAGCAGTGGAGCGGACCTGGGGGAGCAGTACTTC.

The chain joins TRBV3-1 (or the pseudogene TRBV3-2) to TRBJ2-3, with D maybe TRBD2 (7 bases). Trimming removed 0 bases from V and 6 bases from J, with 10 bases in between. Germline assignment: CDR1 LGHDT and CDR2 YNNKEL (reference sequence). The length of the CDR3 is 14 residues. The CDR3 region is CASSQEAGADTQYF. The CDR3 bases are TGTGCCAGCAGCCAAGAGGCGGGGGCGGATACGCAGTATTTT.

In its sample, this clone was seen once. V usage is TRBV7-3 and J usage is TRBJ1-5; D not certain. CDR1 SGHTA and CDR2 FQGTGA come from the germline V gene. The V gene lost 5 bases and the J gene lost 4 bases, with 6 bases spanning the gap. This CDR3 comprises 12 residues. DNA of the CDR3: TGTGCCAGCAGCGCGACTAATCAGCCCCAGCATTTT. It yields the protein CASSATNQPQHF. Filled out from reference TRBV7-3 and TRBJ1-5, the complete variable domain reads GAGVSQTPSNKVTEKGKYVELRCDPISGHTALYWYRQSLGQGPEFLIYFQGTGAADDSGLPNDRFFAVRPEGSVSTLKIQRTERGDSAVYLCASSATNQPQHFGDGTRLSIL.

This clone was seen a handful of times. DNA for the CDR3: TGTGCCAGCTCACCACTGGTTGGTAGTGGGGTAAGGGCTTTCTTT. The encoded protein is CASSPLVGSGVRAFF. The J gene is TRBJ1-1, the V gene TRBV18; D unresolved. CDR3 length: 15 amino acids. Germline assignment: CDR1 KGHSH and CDR2 LQKENI. V shed 1 base and J shed 11 bases, with 20 bases lying between them.

The V and J genes are TRBV10-1 and TRBJ2-1, with 11 bases that match TRBD2. CDR1 is WNHNN, CDR2 SYGVQD, per germline (reference sequence). The CDR3 has 16 amino acids. The trim removed 3 bases at V and 4 bases at J, leaving 5 bases unmatched. CDR3 in amino acids: CASSDLSGRGYNEQFF. CDR3 DNA: TGCGCCAGCAGTGACCTTAGCGGGAGGGGATACAATGAGCAGTTCTTC.

The V and J genes are TRBV10-3 and TRBJ2-2; TRBD2 matches 7 bases. The CDR3 is 14 amino acids. Germline lookup yields CDR1 ENHRY and CDR2 SYGVKD. Germline trimming cut 4 bases from V and 3 bases from J; bases unmatched to any gene: 2. CDR3 in DNA: TGTGCCATCAGTGGTCTAGCGGACACCGGGGAGCTGTTTTTT. This sequence encodes CAISGLADTGELFF.

The chain combines TRBV24-1 with TRBJ2-4; D perhaps matches TRBD1 (6 bases). Deletions cut 4 bases from V and 1 base from J, with 16 bases between. Germline V gene data show CDR1 as KGHDR and CDR2 as SFDVKD. This CDR3 has 17 residues. The CDR3 coding sequence is TGTGCCACCAGTGACAACAGGGAGAGGTCGGCCAAAAACATTCAGTACTTC. This codes for CATSDNRERSAKNIQYF.

The sample holds a few counts of this clone. The chain combines TRBV4-1 with TRBJ1-1; D may be TRBD1 (6 bases). V was trimmed by 3 bases and J by 4 bases, leaving 12 bases between them. The germline V gene encodes CDR1 MGHRA and CDR2 YSYEKL. This CDR3 comprises 14 residues. Written as DNA, the CDR3 is TGCGCCAGCAGCCACACAGGGTGGATCACTGAAGCTTTCTTT. Translating gives CASSHTGWITEAFF.

Points on this clone: At one end the junction does not follow the germline gene, possibly because of a read error. The chain recombines TRBV19 with TRBJ2-7; TRBD1 matches 8 bases. The germline V gene encodes CDR1 LNHDA and CDR2 SQIVND (reference sequence). This CDR3 contains 14 residues. CDR3 sequence: CASSQGARSYEQYF. In DNA form, the CDR3 reads TGTGCCAGTAGTCAGGGGGCGCGGTCCTACGAGCAGTACTTT.

This chain joins TRBV18 and TRBJ1-2; D remains unclear. Germline CDR1 reads KGHSH; CDR2 reads LQKENI. The CDR3 is 12 residues long. V dropped 1 base and J dropped 3 bases, with 3 bases sitting between them. CDR3 protein: CASSPQDYGYTF. CDR3 bases: TGTGCCAGCTCACCACAGGACTATGGCTACACCTTC.

V usage is TRBV5-1 and J usage is TRBJ1-2; D is unresolved. The CDR3 runs 16 residues. Looked up from germline, CDR1 is SGHRS and CDR2 is YFSETQ. Trimming removed 1 base from V and 4 bases from J, with 17 bases in between. The CDR3: CASSLPEVRRSYGYTF. CDR3 nucleotide sequence: TGCGCCAGCAGCTTGCCCGAGGTAAGGAGGTCCTATGGCTACACCTTC.

This chain joins TRBV19 and TRBJ2-7; perhaps TRBD2 as D (5 bases). V shed 6 bases and J shed 0 bases, with 12 bases lying between them. The CDR3 consists of 14 residues. Germline V lookup: CDR1 LNHDA, CDR2 SQIVND (reference sequence). CDR3 sequence: CASSPAGSSYEQYF. The CDR3, as DNA: TGTGCCAGTAGCCCGGCTGGGAGCTCCTACGAGCAGTACTTC.

The chain links TRBV9 to TRBJ2-1; 10 bases are a match to TRBD2. Germline lookup yields CDR1 SGDLS and CDR2 YYNGEE. Trimming took 5 bases from V and 3 from J; bases not matched to a gene: 5. The CDR3 is 15 amino acids. DNA of the CDR3: TGTGCCAGCAGTAGAGCGGGGGGGTTCTACAATGAGCAGTTCTTC. Its protein is CASSRAGGFYNEQFF.

The chain carries TRBV19 and TRBJ1-6; 7 bases agree with TRBD1. Trimming cost V 4 bases and J 10 bases; bases outside gene matches: 10. Germline V gene sequence: CDR1 LNHDA, CDR2 SQIVND (reference sequence). This CDR3 is built from 15 residues. CDR3 amino acids: CASSTLTGLGSPLHF. CDR3 coding DNA: TGTGCCAGTAGTACCTTGACAGGGTTGGGATCACCCCTCCACTTT.

The chain carries TRBV5-1 and TRBJ1-1; 7 bases fit TRBD1. With V trimmed by 4 bases and J by 0 bases, 0 bases remained unmatched. Germline values: CDR1 SGHRS, CDR2 YFSETQ. There are 13 residues in the CDR3. CDR3 sequence reads: CASSDRVNTEAFF. CDR3 in DNA: TGCGCCAGCAGCGACAGGGTGAACACTGAAGCTTTCTTT.

The CDR3 reads CASSYVRGVYNYGYTF. DNA for the CDR3: TGTGCCAGCAGTTACGTCAGGGGCGTCTATAACTATGGCTACACCTTC. The V call is TRBV6-5, the J call TRBJ1-2; D possibly corresponds to TRBD1 (6 bases). The CDR3 covers 16 residues. Germline CDR1 reads MNHEY; CDR2 reads SVGAGI. The ends were cut back, 2 bases at V and 1 base at J, with 14 bases in the middle.